This T cell receptor (beta chain) originates from a study of monozygotic twins with inflammatory bowel disease. Input per TCR library consisted of about 3.5 ug of total RNA. UMIs with a 6-nucleotide sample barcode were added by template switching. TCRdb re-called the 5' RACE reads, yielding one record per CDR3 amino acid sequence without DNA. The sample table includes 150,000 to 200,000 distinct CDR3 sequences. Looked up from germline, CDR1 is MNHEY and CDR2 is SVGAGI. This CDR3 spans 14 amino acids. From whole blood, total RNA was isolated without any sorting of T cells. The receptor was isolated from a human donor with ulcerative colitis or Crohn's disease, or a healthy co-twin of an affected twin (not recorded which). Sequencing was done on a sample of blood. The chain carries TRBV6-5 and TRBJ1-1; TCRdb indicates TRBD1, and absent DNA this call remains unverified. CDR3: CASSYSVGTDEAFF.